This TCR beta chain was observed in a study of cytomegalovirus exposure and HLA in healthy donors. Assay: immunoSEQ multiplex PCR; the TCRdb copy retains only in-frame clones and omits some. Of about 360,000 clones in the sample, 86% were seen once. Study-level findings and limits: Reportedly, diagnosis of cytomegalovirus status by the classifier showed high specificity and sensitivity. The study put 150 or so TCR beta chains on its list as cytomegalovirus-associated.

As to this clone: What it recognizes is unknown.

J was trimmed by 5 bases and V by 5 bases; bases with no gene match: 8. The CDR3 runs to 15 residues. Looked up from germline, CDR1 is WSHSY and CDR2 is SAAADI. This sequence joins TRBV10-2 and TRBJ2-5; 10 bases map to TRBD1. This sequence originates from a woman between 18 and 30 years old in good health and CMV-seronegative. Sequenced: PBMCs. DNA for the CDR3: TGCGCCAGCAGTACCGGGACAGGGGCCGGGGAGACCCAGTACTTC. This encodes CASSTGTGAGETQYF.